These T cell receptor beta chains were read from a single sample in a study of CD8 T cells in Susac syndrome. TCRdb re-called the immunoSEQ multiplex PCR reads through MiXCR, storing one row per CDR3 protein. This sample has roughly 88,000 distinct CDR3 sequences; about 95% occur once, and the top ten carry roughly 0.4%. Material: CD8+ T cells from PBMCs. The source is a human donor with Susac syndrome. Both conserved end residues are part of each CDR3. D genes are given only for firm matches. A clone size is listed for some rows: how often the clone was seen (once, few, many), or a class if it is expanded.

15,TRBV9,TRBJ2-1,NA,NA,CASSVGDFSYNEQFF,TGTGCCAGCAGCGTAGGAGATTTCTCCTACAATGAGCAGTTCTTC
14,TRBV19,TRBJ2-1,few,NA,CASSVGGSYNEQFF,TGTGCCAGTAGTGTCGGGGGCTCCTACAATGAGCAGTTCTTC
15,TRBV11-2,TRBJ2-5,NA,TRBD2,CASSFPAGLQETQYF,TGTGCCAGCAGCTTTCCAGCGGGACTCCAAGAGACCCAGTACTTC
14,TRBV28,TRBJ2-7,NA,NA,CASSLLTRANEQYF,TGTGCCAGCAGTTTATTGACTAGAGCTAACGAGCAGTACTTC
13,TRBV25-1,TRBJ2-1,NA,NA,CASSDHSYNEQFF,TGTGCCAGCAGTGATCACAGTTACAATGAGCAGTTCTTC
12,TRBV6-2/TRBV6-3,TRBJ2-5,NA,NA,CASSYDIKTQYF,TGTGCCAGCAGCTACGACATCAAGACCCAGTACTTC
16,TRBV20-1,TRBJ1-5,NA,TRBD1,CSARSPDRGRGQPQHF,TGCAGTGCTAGATCCCCGGACAGGGGGAGGGGTCAGCCCCAGCATTTT
13,TRBV19,TRBJ2-1,NA,TRBD2,CASRIAGADEQFF,TGTGCCAGTAGAATAGCGGGAGCCGATGAGCAGTTCTTC
15,TRBV7-8,TRBJ2-5,NA,NA,CASSSTGEGVETQYF,TGTGCCAGCAGCTCAACCGGGGAAGGTGTGGAGACCCAGTACTTC
12,TRBV6-2/TRBV6-3,TRBJ1-2,NA,NA,CASSYPDPVCTF,TGTGCCAGCAGTTACCCGGACCCCGTTTGCACCTTC
12,TRBV6-2/TRBV6-3,TRBJ2-3,NA,NA,CASTAGRDTQYF,TGTGCCAGCACCGCAGGGAGAGATACGCAGTATTTT
16,TRBV19,TRBJ1-1,NA,NA,CASSIIIGELNTEAFF,TGTGCCAGTAGTATAATTATCGGGGAGCTGAACACTGAAGCTTTCTTT
11,TRBV2,TRBJ1-2,NA,NA,CASRADFGYTF,TGTGCCAGCAGGGCGGATTTTGGCTACACCTTC
15,TRBV19,TRBJ2-1,NA,TRBD2,CASSFVAGLYNEQFF,TGTGCCAGTAGCTTCGTAGCGGGGCTCTACAATGAGCAGTTCTTC
15,TRBV6-6,TRBJ2-7,NA,TRBD1,CASSYSTGGSYEQYF,TGTGCCAGCAGTTACTCGACAGGGGGCTCCTACGAGCAGTACTTC
15,TRBV7-9,TRBJ2-5,few,TRBD2,CASSPRLAGEETQYF,TGTGCCAGCAGCCCCCGACTAGCGGGGGAAGAGACCCAGTACTTC
16,TRBV7-9,TRBJ2-5,NA,NA,CASSLDGGKHQETQYF,TGTGCCAGCAGCTTAGACGGTGGCAAACACCAAGAGACCCAGTACTTC
16,TRBV7-9,TRBJ2-1,once,TRBD2,CASSLLAGGPIHEQFF,TGTGCCAGCAGCCTTTTAGCGGGAGGGCCAATCCATGAGCAGTTCTTC
15,TRBV29-1,TRBJ1-5,NA,TRBD1,CSVRTGGLGNQPQHF,TGCAGCGTCAGGACAGGGGGGTTAGGAAATCAGCCCCAGCATTTT
11,TRBV21-1,TRBJ2-7,NA,NA,CASSIRREQYF,TGTGCCAGCAGCATTCGGAGGGAGCAGTACTTC
17,TRBV7-2,TRBJ1-2,NA,NA,CASSPLIGGRGNYGYTF,TGTGCCAGCAGCCCGCTGATCGGGGGGCGAGGGAACTATGGCTACACCTTC
16,TRBV20-1,TRBJ1-1,NA,TRBD1,CSAKRQGPLANTEAFF,TGCAGTGCCAAGCGACAGGGCCCCCTGGCGAACACTGAAGCTTTCTTT